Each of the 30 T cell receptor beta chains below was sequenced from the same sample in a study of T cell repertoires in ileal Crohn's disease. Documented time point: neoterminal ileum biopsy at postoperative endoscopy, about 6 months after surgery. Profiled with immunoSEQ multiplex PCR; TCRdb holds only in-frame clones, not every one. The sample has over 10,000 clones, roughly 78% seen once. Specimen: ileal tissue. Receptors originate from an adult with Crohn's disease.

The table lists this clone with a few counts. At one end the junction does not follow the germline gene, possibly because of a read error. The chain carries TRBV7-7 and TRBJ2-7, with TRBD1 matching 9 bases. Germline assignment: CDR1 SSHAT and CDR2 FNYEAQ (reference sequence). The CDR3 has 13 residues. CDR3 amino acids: CASSPGQGGEQYF. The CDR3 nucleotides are TGTGCTAGCAGCCCGGGACAGGGAGGTGAGCAGTACTTC.

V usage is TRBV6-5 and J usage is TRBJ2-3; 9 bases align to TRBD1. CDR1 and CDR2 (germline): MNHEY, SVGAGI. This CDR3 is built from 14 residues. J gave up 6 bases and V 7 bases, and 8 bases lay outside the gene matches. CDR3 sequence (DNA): TGTGCCAGCACCCGGACAGGGGTTAAGGATACGCAGTATTTT. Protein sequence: CASTRTGVKDTQYF.

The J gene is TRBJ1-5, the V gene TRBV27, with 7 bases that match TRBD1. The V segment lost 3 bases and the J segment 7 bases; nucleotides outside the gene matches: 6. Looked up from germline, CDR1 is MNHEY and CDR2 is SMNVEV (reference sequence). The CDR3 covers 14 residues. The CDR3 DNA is TGTGCCAGCAGTTTCAGGGGGACGGGGCAGCCCCAGCATTTT. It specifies CASSFRGTGQPQHF.

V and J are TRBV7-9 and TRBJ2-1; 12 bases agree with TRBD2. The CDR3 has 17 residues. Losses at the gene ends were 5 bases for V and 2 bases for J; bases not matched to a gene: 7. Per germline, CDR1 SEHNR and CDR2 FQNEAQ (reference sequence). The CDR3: CASSPTLAGGPYNEQFF. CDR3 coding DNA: TGTGCCAGCAGCCCCACGCTAGCGGGAGGGCCCTACAATGAGCAGTTCTTC.

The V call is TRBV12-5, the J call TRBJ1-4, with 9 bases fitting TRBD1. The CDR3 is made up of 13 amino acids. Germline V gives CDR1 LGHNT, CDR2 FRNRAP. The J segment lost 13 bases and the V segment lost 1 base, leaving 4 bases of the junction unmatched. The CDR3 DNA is TGTGCTAGTGGTTTGGAACAGGGGGCGCGACTGTTTTTT. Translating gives CASGLEQGARLFF.

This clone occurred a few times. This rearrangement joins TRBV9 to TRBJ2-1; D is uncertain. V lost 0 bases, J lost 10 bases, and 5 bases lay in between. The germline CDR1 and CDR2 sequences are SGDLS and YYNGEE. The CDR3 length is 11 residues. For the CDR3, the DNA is TGTGCCAGCAGCGTAGAAGAGGAGCAGTTCTTC. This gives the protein CASSVEEEQFF.

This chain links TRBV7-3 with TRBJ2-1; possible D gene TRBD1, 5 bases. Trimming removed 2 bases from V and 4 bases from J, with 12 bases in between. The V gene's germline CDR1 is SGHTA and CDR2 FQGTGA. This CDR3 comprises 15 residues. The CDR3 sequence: CASSLQSRGYNEQFF. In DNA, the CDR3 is TGTGCCAGCAGCTTACAGAGTAGGGGATACAATGAGCAGTTCTTC.

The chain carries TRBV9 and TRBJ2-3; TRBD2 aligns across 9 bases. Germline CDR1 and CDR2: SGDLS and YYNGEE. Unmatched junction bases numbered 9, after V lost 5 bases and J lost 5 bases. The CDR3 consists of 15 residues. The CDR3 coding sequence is TGTGCCAGCAGTGGGGCCGCGGGAGGGGTAGATACGCAGTATTTT. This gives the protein CASSGAAGGVDTQYF.

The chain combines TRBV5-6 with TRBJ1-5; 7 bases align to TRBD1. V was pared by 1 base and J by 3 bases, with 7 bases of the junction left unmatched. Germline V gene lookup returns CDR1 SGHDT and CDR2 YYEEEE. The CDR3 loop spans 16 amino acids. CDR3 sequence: CASSLRGGWDNQPQHF. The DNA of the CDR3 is TGTGCCAGCAGCTTGAGAGGGGGCTGGGACAATCAGCCCCAGCATTTT. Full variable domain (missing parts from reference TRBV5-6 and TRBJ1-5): DAGVTQSPTHLIKTRGQQVTLRCSPKSGHDTVSWYQQALGQGPQFIFQYYEEEERQRGNFPDRFSGHQFPNYSSELNVNALLLGDSALYLCASSLRGGWDNQPQHFGDGTRLSIL.

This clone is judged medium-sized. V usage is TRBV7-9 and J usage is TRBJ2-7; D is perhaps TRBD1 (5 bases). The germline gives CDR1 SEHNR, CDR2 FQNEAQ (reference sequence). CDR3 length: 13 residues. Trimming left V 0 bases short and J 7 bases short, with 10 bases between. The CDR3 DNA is TGTGCCAGCAGCTTAGCGGCCGACAGAGAGCAGTACTTC. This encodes CASSLAADREQYF.

The CDR3 DNA is TGCAGCGCGATACAGCCTCATACCCCTAACTATGGCTACACCTTC. Translating it yields CSAIQPHTPNYGYTF. The rearrangement uses TRBV29-1 and TRBJ1-2; the D is unclear. CDR3 size: 15 residues. V lost 7 bases and J 0 bases, leaving 18 bases between the germline ends. Germline values: CDR1 SQVTM, CDR2 ANQGSEA.

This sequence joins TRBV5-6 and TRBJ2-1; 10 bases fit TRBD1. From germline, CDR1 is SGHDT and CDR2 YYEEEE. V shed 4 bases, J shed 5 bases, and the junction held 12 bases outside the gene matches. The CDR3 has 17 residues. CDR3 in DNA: TGTGCCAGCAGCCTACATGGGACAGGGGCGGGTCACAATGAGCAGTTCTTC. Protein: CASSLHGTGAGHNEQFF. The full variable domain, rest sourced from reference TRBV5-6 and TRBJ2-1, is DAGVTQSPTHLIKTRGQQVTLRCSPKSGHDTVSWYQQALGQGPQFIFQYYEEEERQRGNFPDRFSGHQFPNYSSELNVNALLLGDSALYLCASSLHGTGAGHNEQFFGPGTRLTVL.

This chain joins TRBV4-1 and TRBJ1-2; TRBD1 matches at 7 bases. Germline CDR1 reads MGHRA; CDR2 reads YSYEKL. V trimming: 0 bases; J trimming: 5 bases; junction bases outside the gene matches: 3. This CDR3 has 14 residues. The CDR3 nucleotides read TGCGCCAGCAGCCAAGATACAGGGGCATATGGCTACACCTTC. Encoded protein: CASSQDTGAYGYTF.

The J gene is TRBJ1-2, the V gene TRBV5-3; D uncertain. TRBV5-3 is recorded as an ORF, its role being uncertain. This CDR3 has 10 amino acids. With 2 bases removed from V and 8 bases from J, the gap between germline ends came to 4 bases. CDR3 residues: CARSFQGYTF. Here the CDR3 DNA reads TGTGCCAGAAGCTTTCAAGGCTACACCTTC.

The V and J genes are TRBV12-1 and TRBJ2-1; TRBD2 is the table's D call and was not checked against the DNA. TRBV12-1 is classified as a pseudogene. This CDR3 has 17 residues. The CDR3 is CASSSPSGRSSYNEQFF. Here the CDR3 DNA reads TGTGCCAGCAGCTCCCCTAGCGGGAGGAGCTCCTACAATGAGCAGTTCTTC.

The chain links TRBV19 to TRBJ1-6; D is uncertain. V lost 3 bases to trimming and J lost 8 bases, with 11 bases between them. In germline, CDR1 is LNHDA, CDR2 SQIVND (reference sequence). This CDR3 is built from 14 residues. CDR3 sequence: CASSIVGSYSPLHF. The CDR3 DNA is TGTGCCAGTAGTATTGTCGGGAGTTATTCACCCCTCCACTTT.

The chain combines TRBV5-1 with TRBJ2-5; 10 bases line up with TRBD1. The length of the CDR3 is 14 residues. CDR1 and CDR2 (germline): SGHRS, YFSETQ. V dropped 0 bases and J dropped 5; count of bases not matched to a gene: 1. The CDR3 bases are TGCGCCAGCAGCTTGGGACAGGGGGCGGAGACCCAGTACTTC. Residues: CASSLGQGAETQYF.

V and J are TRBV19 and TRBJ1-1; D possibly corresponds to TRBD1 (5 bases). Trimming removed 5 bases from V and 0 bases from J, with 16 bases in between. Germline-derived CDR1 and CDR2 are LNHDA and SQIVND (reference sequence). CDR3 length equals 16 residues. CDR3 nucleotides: TGTGCCAGTAGTCGCCCAGGGTCCGCCTTGAACACTGAAGCTTTCTTT. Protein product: CASSRPGSALNTEAFF.

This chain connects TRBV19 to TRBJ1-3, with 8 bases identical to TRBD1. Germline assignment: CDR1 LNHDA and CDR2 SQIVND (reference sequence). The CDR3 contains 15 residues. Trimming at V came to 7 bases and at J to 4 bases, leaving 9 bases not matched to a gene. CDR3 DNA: TGTGCCAGTACCCTCGGACAGGGACCAGGAAACACCATATATTTT. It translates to CASTLGQGPGNTIYF.

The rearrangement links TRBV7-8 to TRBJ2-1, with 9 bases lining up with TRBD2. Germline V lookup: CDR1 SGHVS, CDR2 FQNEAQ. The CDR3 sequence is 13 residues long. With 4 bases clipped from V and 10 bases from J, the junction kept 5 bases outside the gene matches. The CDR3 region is CASSSRTSAEQFF. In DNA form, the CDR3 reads TGTGCCAGCAGCTCACGGACTAGCGCCGAGCAGTTCTTC.

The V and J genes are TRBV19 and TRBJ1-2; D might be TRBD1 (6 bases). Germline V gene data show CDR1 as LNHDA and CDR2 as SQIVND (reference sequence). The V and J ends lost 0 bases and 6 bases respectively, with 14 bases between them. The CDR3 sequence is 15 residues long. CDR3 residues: CASSIETGKVHGYTF. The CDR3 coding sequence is TGTGCCAGTAGTATAGAAACAGGGAAGGTACATGGCTACACCTTC.

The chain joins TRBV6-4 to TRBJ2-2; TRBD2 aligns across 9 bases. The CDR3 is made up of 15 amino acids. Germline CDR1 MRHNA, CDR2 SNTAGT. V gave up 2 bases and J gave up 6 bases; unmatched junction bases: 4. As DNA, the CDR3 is TGTGCCAGCAGTGACACGCTAGCGGGATCCGGGGAGCTGTTTTTT. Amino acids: CASSDTLAGSGELFF.

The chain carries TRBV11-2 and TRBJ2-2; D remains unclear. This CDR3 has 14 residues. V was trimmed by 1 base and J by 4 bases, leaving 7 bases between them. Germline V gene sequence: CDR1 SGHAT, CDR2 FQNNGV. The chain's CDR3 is CASSLGSGTGELFF. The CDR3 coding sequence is TGTGCCAGCAGCTTAGGGTCGGGCACCGGGGAGCTGTTTTTT.

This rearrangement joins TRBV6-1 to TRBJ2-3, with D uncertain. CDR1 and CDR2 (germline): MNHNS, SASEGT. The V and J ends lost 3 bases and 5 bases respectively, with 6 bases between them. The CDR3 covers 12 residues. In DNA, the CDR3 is TGTGCCAGCAGTGATCAGGTAGATACGCAGTATTTT. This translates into CASSDQVDTQYF.

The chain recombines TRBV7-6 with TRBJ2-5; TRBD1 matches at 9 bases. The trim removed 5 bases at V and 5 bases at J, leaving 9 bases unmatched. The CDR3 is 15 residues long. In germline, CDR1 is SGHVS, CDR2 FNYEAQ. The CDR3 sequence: CASSRGTGNTETQYF. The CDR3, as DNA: TGTGCCAGCAGCCGCGGGACAGGGAATACGGAGACCCAGTACTTC.

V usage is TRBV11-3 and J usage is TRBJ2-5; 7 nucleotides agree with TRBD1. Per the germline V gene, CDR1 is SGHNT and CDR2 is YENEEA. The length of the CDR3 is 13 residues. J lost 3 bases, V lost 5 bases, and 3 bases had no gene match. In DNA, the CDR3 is TGTGCCAGCAGCGGGACAGCTAAAGAGACCCAGTACTTC. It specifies CASSGTAKETQYF.

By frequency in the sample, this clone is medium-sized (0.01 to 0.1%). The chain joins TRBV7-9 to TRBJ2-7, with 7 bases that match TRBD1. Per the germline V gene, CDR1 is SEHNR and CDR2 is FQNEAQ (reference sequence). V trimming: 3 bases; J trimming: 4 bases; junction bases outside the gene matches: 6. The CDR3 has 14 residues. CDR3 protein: CASSFEGGRYEQYF. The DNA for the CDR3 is TGTGCCAGCAGCTTTGAAGGGGGCAGGTACGAGCAGTACTTC.

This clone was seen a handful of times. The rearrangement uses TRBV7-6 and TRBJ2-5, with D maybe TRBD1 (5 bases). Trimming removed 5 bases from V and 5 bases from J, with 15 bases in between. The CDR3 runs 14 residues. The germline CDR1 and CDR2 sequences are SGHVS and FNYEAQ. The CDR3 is CASSSTPKGETQYF. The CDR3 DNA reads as TGTGCCAGCAGCAGTACACCTAAGGGGGAGACCCAGTACTTC.

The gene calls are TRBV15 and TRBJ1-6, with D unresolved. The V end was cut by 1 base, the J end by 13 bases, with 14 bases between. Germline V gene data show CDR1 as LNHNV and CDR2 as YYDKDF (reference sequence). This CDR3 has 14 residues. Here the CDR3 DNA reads TGTGCCACCAGCAGAGCTGGGAGCATAGGGCCCCTCCACTTT. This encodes CATSRAGSIGPLHF. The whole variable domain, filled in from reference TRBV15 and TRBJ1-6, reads DAMVIQNPRYQVTQFGKPVTLSCSQTLNHNVMYWYQQKSSQAPKLLFHYYDKDFNNEADTPDNFQSRRPNTSFCFLDIRSPGLGDTAMYLCATSRAGSIGPLHFGNGTRLTVT.

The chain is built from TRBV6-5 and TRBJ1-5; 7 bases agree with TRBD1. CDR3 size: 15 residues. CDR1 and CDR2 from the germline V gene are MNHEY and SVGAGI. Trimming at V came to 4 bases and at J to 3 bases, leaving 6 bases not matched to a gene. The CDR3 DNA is TGTGCCAGCAGTTCCGCCGGGACAGCCAATCAGCCCCAGCATTTT. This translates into CASSSAGTANQPQHF.